The 24 T cell receptor beta chains below come from one sample, sequenced in a study of tumour-infiltrating T cells in Burkitt lymphoma. Assay used: immunoSEQ multiplex PCR; TCRdb lists only in-frame clones, some missing. This repertoire shows approximately 99 clones, under 25% found once; its top ten account for roughly 14%. Sequencing was carried out using tumor tissue. These receptors originate from a human donor with Burkitt lymphoma.

This chain links TRBV7-6 with TRBJ1-1; unclear D gene. Germline CDR1 is SGHVS and CDR2 is FNYEAQ. V lost 8 bases, J lost 0 bases, and 4 bases lay in between. This CDR3 spans 11 amino acids. As DNA, the CDR3 is TGTGCCAGCGGGATGAACACTGAAGCTTTCTTT. This codes for CASGMNTEAFF.

CDR3 loop: CASSLTDRRDSPLHF. In DNA, the CDR3 is TGCGCCAGCAGCCTAACAGATAGAAGGGATTCACCCCTCCACTTT. The V and J genes are TRBV5-1 and TRBJ1-6, with no clear D. V shed 4 bases and J shed 8 bases, with 16 bases lying between them. The CDR3 sequence is 15 residues long. Germline V lookup: CDR1 SGHRS, CDR2 YFSETQ.

This sequence joins TRBV19 and TRBJ1-2, with no clear D. Germline V gives CDR1 LNHDA, CDR2 SQIVND (reference sequence). The germline V and J ends were trimmed by 1 base and 6 bases, with 15 bases remaining between them. The CDR3 is made up of 15 amino acids. CDR3 amino acids: CASSIGLTSGDGYTF. In DNA form, the CDR3 reads TGTGCCAGTAGTATAGGTCTGACTTCGGGAGATGGCTACACCTTC.

This clone has just a few counts. This chain connects TRBV7-9 to TRBJ2-7, with no clear D. The V and J ends lost 3 bases and 9 bases respectively, with 12 bases between them. Germline loops: CDR1 SEHNR, CDR2 FQNEAQ (reference sequence). This CDR3 has 12 amino acids. The CDR3 coding sequence is TGTGCCAGCAGCTTCTACTTGGAAGGGCAGTACTTC. Protein sequence: CASSFYLEGQYF.

Points on this clone: Germline and junction disagree at one end, which may indicate a read error. This chain connects TRBV7-2 to TRBJ1-1; D not certain. The germline CDR1 and CDR2 sequences are SGHTA and FQGNSA. CDR3 length: 16 amino acids. The CDR3 bases are TGTGCCAGCAGCCCGCGAACTCCCGGCGGAAACACTAAAGCTTTCTTT. It encodes CASSPRTPGGNTKAFF.

This clone was recorded a few times. This chain uses TRBV19 with TRBJ1-1, with unresolved D. This CDR3 is 12 amino acids long. The V end lost 6 bases, the J end lost 0 bases, and 5 bases lay between the germline ends. The germline gives CDR1 LNHDA, CDR2 SQIVND (reference sequence). The CDR3 nucleotides read TGTGCCAGTAGGCACATGAACACTGAAGCTTTCTTT. Its protein is CASRHMNTEAFF.

This clone was recorded a few times. V is TRBV18 and J is TRBJ2-3, with 7 nucleotides matching TRBD1. The CDR3 length is 14 residues. V lost 2 bases, J lost 4 bases, and 3 bases stayed unmatched. CDR1 and CDR2 (germline): KGHSH, LQKENI. CDR3 residues: CASSPNRGADTQYF. The CDR3 DNA reads TGTGCCAGCTCACCAAACAGGGGTGCAGATACGCAGTATTTT.

A single count supports this clone. V gene TRBV19 combines with J gene TRBJ2-5; D call uncertain. Trimming took off 6 bases at V and 5 bases at J, with 10 bases between the two ends. The V gene's germline CDR1 is LNHDA and CDR2 SQIVND (reference sequence). CDR3 length equals 12 residues. CDR3 coding DNA: TGTGCCAGTAGGGGGATTCGGGAGACCCAGTACTTC. Protein: CASRGIRETQYF.

In regard to this clone: The germline gene is not matched at one end of the junction; a read error may be the cause. V gene TRBV6-4 combines with J gene TRBJ2-3; 10 nucleotides line up with TRBD2. CDR1 is MRHNA, CDR2 SNTAGT, per germline. The CDR3 is 15 amino acids. The CDR3 DNA follows: TGTGTCAGCAGTGAACTAGCGGGGTCCACAGATACGCAGTATTTT. As protein: CVSSELAGSTDTQYF.

Only a few counts were recorded for this clone. This chain links TRBV5-1 with TRBJ2-2; D gene unclear. V was pared by 7 bases and J by 5 bases, with 9 bases between. The CDR3 is 12 residues long. Germline V gene lookup returns CDR1 SGHRS and CDR2 YFSETQ. CDR3 protein: CASGTETGELFF. CDR3 DNA: TGCGCCAGCGGAACCGAGACCGGGGAGCTGTTTTTT.

This clone was seen only a few times. This sequence joins TRBV6-6 and TRBJ1-2; TRBD1 agrees at 7 bases. The CDR3 loop spans 14 amino acids. Germline assignment: CDR1 MNHNY and CDR2 SVGAGI (reference sequence). Trimming at V came to 5 bases and at J to 0 bases, leaving 3 bases not matched to a gene. CDR3 region: CASSRQGANYGYTF. The CDR3 DNA sequence: TGTGCCAGCAGTCGACAGGGAGCTAACTATGGCTACACCTTC.

The chain is built from TRBV4-2 and TRBJ2-5; 9 positions match TRBD2. CDR1 and CDR2 (germline): LGHNA, YNFKEQ. Trimming at V came to 0 bases and at J to 1 base, leaving 0 bases not matched to a gene. The CDR3 spans 15 residues. CDR3 region: CASSQERGGQETQYF. Written as DNA, the CDR3 is TGTGCCAGCAGCCAAGAGCGGGGGGGCCAAGAGACCCAGTACTTC.

V usage is TRBV5-5 and J usage is TRBJ2-7; D is ambiguous. The germline V and J ends were trimmed by 4 bases and 4 bases, with 9 bases remaining between them. The CDR3 sequence is 12 residues long. The germline gives CDR1 SGHKS, CDR2 YYEKEE (reference sequence). The CDR3 spells CASSDVAYEQYF. The CDR3 bases are TGTGCCAGCAGCGACGTTGCGTACGAGCAGTACTTC.

The chain links TRBV28 to TRBJ1-1; D gene ambiguous. CDR3 length equals 11 residues. V was shortened by 7 bases and J by 1 base, with 4 bases between the two germline ends. Germline V gene sequence: CDR1 MDHEN, CDR2 SYDVKM. The CDR3, as DNA: TGTGCCAGCAACCGGAACACTGAAGCTTTCTTT. It is translated as CASNRNTEAFF.

The V gene is TRBV25-1, the J gene TRBJ2-7, with a tentative D call TRBD1 (6 bases). V was shortened by 5 bases and J by 1 base, with 15 bases between the two germline ends. CDR1 MGHDK and CDR2 SYGVNS come from the germline V gene. This CDR3 contains 15 residues. CDR3 coding DNA: TGTGCCAGCAGTACCGGGACAATGCTTTCCTACGAGCAGTACTTC. This codes for CASSTGTMLSYEQYF.

This clone showed up just a few times. The chain couples TRBV4-1 to TRBJ2-1, with 15 positions matching TRBD2. Germline V gene lookup returns CDR1 MGHRA and CDR2 YSYEKL. CDR3 length: 17 residues. The junction had 3 bases not matched to a gene; V was cut back by 2 bases and J by 4 bases. The CDR3 here is CASSQPGLAGGYNEQFF. The CDR3 DNA reads as TGCGCCAGCAGCCAACCGGGACTAGCGGGGGGTTACAATGAGCAGTTCTTC.

The table lists this clone with a few counts. CDR3 in DNA: TGTGCCAGTAGTGTACTCGGGACTGAAGCTTTCTTT. Translated, it gives CASSVLGTEAFF. V usage is TRBV19 and J usage is TRBJ1-1; D gene unclear. Germline V gives CDR1 LNHDA, CDR2 SQIVND (reference sequence). The CDR3 has 12 residues. The germline V and J ends were trimmed by 5 bases and 5 bases, with 9 bases remaining between them.

This clone was picked up a small number of times. The chain employs TRBV4-3 and TRBJ1-6; D may be TRBD1 (5 bases). Germline loops: CDR1 LGHNA, CDR2 YSLEER. The CDR3 is 20 amino acids. Trimming stripped 0 bases from V and 7 bases from J, with 25 bases between. The CDR3 sequence is CASSQDIWGNVDGKNSPLHF. DNA for the CDR3: TGCGCCAGCAGCCAAGATATATGGGGGAACGTCGACGGGAAAAATTCACCCCTCCACTTT.

The genes are TRBV25-1 and TRBJ1-2, with 11 bases lining up with TRBD1. V lost 7 bases, J lost 4 bases, and 11 bases stayed unmatched. Germline values: CDR1 MGHDK, CDR2 SYGVNS. The CDR3 consists of 16 residues. The CDR3 sequence is CASKGTGGSGGYGYTF. The CDR3 nucleotides read TGTGCCAGCAAAGGGACAGGGGGATCCGGCGGCTATGGCTACACCTTC.

The sample holds a few counts of this clone. The CDR3 DNA is TGCGCCAGCAGCTTTGGGACCAACTACGAGCAGTACTTC. Translating it yields CASSFGTNYEQYF. The chain has TRBV5-1 and TRBJ2-7; either TRBD1 or TRBD2 may supply D (5 bases each). The CDR3 length is 13 residues. Germline V gene data show CDR1 as SGHRS and CDR2 as YFSETQ. V was clipped by 2 bases and J by 3 bases, with 9 bases between them.

The rearrangement uses TRBV5-1 and TRBJ1-4; D call uncertain. Germline V CDR1 and CDR2: SGHRS, YFSETQ. Trimming stripped 1 base from V and 0 bases from J, with 4 bases between. CDR3 length: 14 amino acids. The CDR3 spells CASSLQTTNEKLFF. In DNA form, the CDR3 reads TGCGCCAGCAGCTTGCAGACAACTAATGAAAAACTGTTTTTT.

The sample holds a few counts of this clone. The gene calls are TRBV6-1 and TRBJ2-3; D is perhaps TRBD2 (6 bases). This CDR3 spans 14 amino acids. Germline V lookup: CDR1 MNHNS, CDR2 SASEGT. Deletions cut 5 bases from V and 1 base from J, with 10 bases between. As DNA, the CDR3 is TGTGCCAGCAGTCAGCGGGTCGGCACAGATACGCAGTATTTT. It is translated as CASSQRVGTDTQYF.

The chain links TRBV6-5 to TRBJ2-7, with TRBD2 matching 10 bases. J lost 2 bases, V lost 6 bases, and 7 bases had no gene match. CDR1 and CDR2 from the germline V gene are MNHEY and SVGAGI. This CDR3 spans 15 amino acids. In DNA form, the CDR3 reads TGTGCCAGCAGACATAGCGGGGGGCCTGCCTACGAGCAGTACTTC. It is translated as CASRHSGGPAYEQYF.

This clone has more than one count but fewer than ten. The rearrangement uses TRBV5-1 and TRBJ1-2; D is perhaps TRBD1 (6 bases). Germline lookup yields CDR1 SGHRS and CDR2 YFSETQ. The CDR3 is 14 amino acids. V shed 0 bases and J shed 6 bases, with 12 bases lying between them. The CDR3 loop is CASSLETGNDGYTF. CDR3 in DNA: TGCGCCAGCAGCTTGGAAACAGGGAACGATGGCTACACCTTC. The full variable domain, completed using reference TRBV5-1 and TRBJ1-2, is KAGVTQTPRYLIKTRGQQVTLSCSPISGHRSVSWYQQTPGQGLQFLFEYFSETQRNKGNFPGRFSGRQFSNSRSEMNVSTLELGDSALYLCASSLETGNDGYTFGSGTRLTVV.